Presented here are 23 T cell receptor beta chains from one specimen sequenced in a study of blood T cell repertoires in COVID-19. Sequencing was performed with immunoSEQ multiplex PCR; in TCRdb, only in-frame clones are kept and a portion is missing. The repertoire includes fewer than 200,000 clones, roughly 90% of them detected once, and less than 25% sits in the top ten. Sequencing input: peripheral blood. The receptors shown here come from a man between 65 and 79 years old with active or convalescent COVID-19.

This chain joins TRBV6-5 and TRBJ1-2; D gene unclear. The CDR3 totals 13 residues. Germline V gene lookup returns CDR1 MNHEY and CDR2 SVGAGI. V was shortened by 4 bases and J by 8 bases, with 14 bases between the two germline ends. This chain's CDR3 is CASSSDTTGGYTF. The CDR3 coding sequence is TGTGCCAGCAGTTCCGACACGACGGGGGGCTACACCTTC.

The rearrangement links TRBV28 to TRBJ2-3, with TRBD1 matching 10 bases. The CDR3 is 13 amino acids. CDR1 is MDHEN, CDR2 SYDVKM, per germline. V was clipped by 11 bases and J by 4 bases; unmatched bases: 6. CDR3 DNA: TGTGCCGCCTCCGGGACAGGGGCAGATACGCAGTATTTT. This codes for CAASGTGADTQYF.

This chain connects TRBV4-3 to TRBJ1-1; D perhaps matches TRBD1 (5 bases). This CDR3 has 13 amino acids. V lost 1 base, J lost 7 bases, and 10 bases lay in between. The germline gives CDR1 LGHNA, CDR2 YSLEER. In DNA form, the CDR3 reads TGCGCCAGCAGCCAAGCGGTAGGGGTTGAAGCTTTCTTT. Encoded protein: CASSQAVGVEAFF.

This chain links TRBV30 with TRBJ1-4; no firm D call. This CDR3 has 10 residues. V was clipped by 5 bases and J by 15 bases, with 13 bases between them. The germline CDR1 and CDR2 sequences are GTSNPN and SVGIG (reference sequence). This CDR3 reads CAWSRETVFF. DNA of the CDR3: TGTGCCTGGTCTAGAGAAACGGTGTTTTTT.

Comment on this clone: Germline and junction disagree at one end, which may indicate a read error. The chain combines TRBV7-9 with TRBJ2-7, with a possible D match to TRBD2 (6 bases). The CDR3 length is 13 residues. From germline, CDR1 is SEHNR and CDR2 FQNEAQ (reference sequence). Here the CDR3 DNA reads TGTGCCAGCAGGGGAGGATTCTCCCACGAGCAGTACTTC. Amino acids: CASRGGFSHEQYF. Full variable domain (missing parts from reference TRBV7-9 and TRBJ2-7): DTGVSQNPRHKITKRGQNVTFRCDPISEHNRLYWYRQTLGQGPEFLTYFQNEAQLEKSRLLSDRFSAERPKGSFSTLEIQRTEQGDSAMYLCASRGGFSHEQYFGPGTRLTVT.

The V call is TRBV28, the J call TRBJ1-1, with 8 positions matching TRBD1. In germline, CDR1 is MDHEN, CDR2 SYDVKM. This CDR3 is 15 amino acids long. Germline trimming cut 5 bases from V and 7 bases from J; bases unmatched to any gene: 12. The CDR3: CASSTPFRGQVEAFF. The CDR3, as DNA: TGTGCCAGCAGTACCCCGTTCAGGGGGCAGGTTGAAGCTTTCTTT.

This clone was observed a single time. The genes are TRBV11-2 and TRBJ1-2; 9 bases are a match to TRBD1. This CDR3 is built from 14 residues. The V segment lost 1 base and the J segment 6 bases; nucleotides outside the gene matches: 3. The germline V gene encodes CDR1 SGHAT and CDR2 FQNNGV. The CDR3 is CASSLVGQGDGYTF. The CDR3 coding sequence is TGTGCCAGCAGCTTAGTGGGACAGGGAGATGGCTACACCTTC.

The V and J genes are TRBV6-5 and TRBJ1-1; D is possibly TRBD1 (6 bases). This CDR3 comprises 12 residues. V lost 7 bases and J 6 bases, leaving 12 bases between the germline ends. Germline V lookup: CDR1 MNHEY, CDR2 SVGAGI. The CDR3 DNA follows: TGTGCCAGCATAGACAGGCTTGCTGAAGCTTTCTTT. Amino acids: CASIDRLAEAFF.

The chain joins TRBV10-2 to TRBJ2-7, with 7 bases that match TRBD1. Germline trimming cut 7 bases from V and 2 bases from J; bases unmatched to any gene: 8. In germline, CDR1 is WSHSY, CDR2 SAAADI. CDR3 size: 14 residues. The DNA for the CDR3 is TGCGCCAGCAAAGAGGACAGGATTGCCTACGAGCAGTACTTC. This gives the protein CASKEDRIAYEQYF.

This clone was detected a few times. The chain employs TRBV19 and TRBJ1-5; D unclear. The CDR3 has 13 amino acids. Trimming cost V 3 bases and J 9 bases, with 12 bases left between them. Germline-derived CDR1 and CDR2 are LNHDA and SQIVND (reference sequence). The CDR3 DNA reads as TGTGCCAGTAGTATTGGCAGCGAAGGGCCCCAGCATTTT. Translation gives CASSIGSEGPQHF.

The J gene is TRBJ2-1, the V gene TRBV19, with 10 bases matching TRBD2. CDR3 length equals 18 residues. J lost 0 bases, V lost 3 bases, and 8 bases had no gene match. Germline V CDR1 and CDR2: LNHDA, SQIVND (reference sequence). The CDR3 sequence: CASSIGLAAHPSYNEQFF. CDR3 DNA sequence: TGTGCCAGTAGTATCGGACTAGCGGCCCACCCCTCCTACAATGAGCAGTTCTTC.

The chain combines TRBV7-2 with TRBJ1-1, with TRBD1 as a possible D gene (5 bases). The CDR3 consists of 17 residues. The germline gives CDR1 SGHTA, CDR2 FQGNSA. The germline V and J ends were trimmed by 1 base and 4 bases, with 19 bases remaining between them. CDR3 nucleotides: TGTGCCAGCAGCTTAGGAGGAGGGGCAGGGCGGTTCACTGAAGCTTTCTTT. As protein: CASSLGGGAGRFTEAFF. Looking up the rest from reference TRBV7-2 and TRBJ1-1 gives the full variable domain: GAGVSQSPSNKVTEKGKDVELRCDPISGHTALYWYRQSLGQGLEFLIYFQGNSAPDKSGLPSDRFSAERTGGSVSTLTIQRTQQEDSAVYLCASSLGGGAGRFTEAFFGQGTRLTVV.

V gene TRBV25-1 combines with J gene TRBJ2-5, with 10 bases fitting TRBD2. Trimming took 3 bases from V and 4 from J; bases not matched to a gene: 11. This CDR3 is 17 amino acids long. Germline V gives CDR1 MGHDK, CDR2 SYGVNS. The CDR3 region is CASSDPHKAGGSETQYF. CDR3 sequence (DNA): TGTGCCAGCAGTGACCCCCACAAAGCGGGAGGGTCAGAGACCCAGTACTTC.

The chain employs TRBV28 and TRBJ2-7, with 12 bases lining up with TRBD1. V lost 4 bases and J lost 4; bases outside the gene matches: 11. Looked up from germline, CDR1 is MDHEN and CDR2 is SYDVKM. The CDR3 extends over 17 amino acids. The CDR3 loop is CASSSPGTGGDVYEQYF. The CDR3 bases are TGTGCCAGCAGTTCCCCCGGGACAGGGGGCGACGTGTACGAGCAGTACTTC.

This chain uses TRBV7-2 with TRBJ2-7, with 8 positions matching TRBD1. Germline-derived CDR1 and CDR2 are SGHTA and FQGNSA. This CDR3 is built from 15 residues. The V and J ends lost 5 bases and 5 bases, in that order; junction bases with no gene match: 11. The CDR3 region has the DNA TGTGCCAGCAGCCCCCGGACAGGGCGTCCCAACGAGCAGTACTTC. Protein: CASSPRTGRPNEQYF.

This rearrangement joins TRBV11-3 to TRBJ2-7; tentative D call: TRBD1 (6 bases). CDR3 length: 13 residues. CDR1 is SGHNT and CDR2 is YENEEA in the germline V gene. The V end was cut by 3 bases, the J end by 3 bases, with 9 bases between. The CDR3 nucleotides are TGTGCCAGCAGCTTGGGGGACATCTACGAGCAGTACTTC. Protein: CASSLGDIYEQYF.

A few counts support this clone. Here the CDR3 DNA reads TGTGCCAGCAGCCAGGGGACTAGCGGGGGGGCATCCTACCACGAGCAGTACTTC. Its translation is CASSQGTSGGASYHEQYF. The V gene is TRBV3-1 (or the pseudogene TRBV3-2), the J gene TRBJ2-7, with 16 bases matching TRBD2. This CDR3 is built from 18 residues. The ends lost 3 bases at V and 5 bases at J; junction bases unmatched: 10. Germline V gene data show CDR1 as LGHDT and CDR2 as YNNKEL (reference sequence).

This clone was seen a single time. V and J are TRBV9 and TRBJ1-1; 10 nucleotides align to TRBD1. V shed 3 bases and J 8 bases; nucleotides not matched to a gene: 1. CDR1 is SGDLS, CDR2 YYNGEE, per germline. The CDR3 length is 12 residues. CDR3 coding DNA: TGTGCCAGCAGCGCGGGACAGGGGGAAGCTTTCTTT. Protein product: CASSAGQGEAFF.

This clone was picked up one time. The chain joins TRBV2 to TRBJ2-1; possible D gene TRBD1, 5 bases. Germline CDR1 and CDR2: SNHLY and FYNNEI. The CDR3 extends over 11 amino acids. CDR3 in DNA: TGTGTAGGGGCGCGTTACAATGAGCAGTTCTTC. Amino acid sequence: CVGARYNEQFF. Variable domain in full (rest from reference TRBV2 and TRBJ2-1): EPEVTQTPSHQVTQMGQEVILRCVPISNHLYFYWYRQILGQKVEFLVSFYNNEISEKSEIFDDQFSVERPDGSNFTLKIRSTKLEDSAMYFCVGARYNEQFFGPGTRLTVL.

V is TRBV19 and J is TRBJ1-6; D is ambiguous. The CDR3 is 17 residues long. The V gene's germline CDR1 is LNHDA and CDR2 SQIVND (reference sequence). V shed 8 bases and J shed 7 bases, with 24 bases lying between them. CDR3 coding DNA: TGTGCCAGTGCCGGCGTTATGGGGAAGCCGGGGAATTCACCCCTCCACTTT. This encodes CASAGVMGKPGNSPLHF.

This chain links TRBV7-2 with TRBJ1-6; TRBD1 matches at 7 bases. The V segment lost 4 bases and the J segment 7 bases; nucleotides outside the gene matches: 10. The V gene's germline CDR1 is SGHTA and CDR2 FQGNSA. This CDR3 has 16 residues. The CDR3 region has the DNA TGTGCCAGCAGCTACACTCCGGGACAGAGGAATTCACCCCTCCACTTT. Translating gives CASSYTPGQRNSPLHF.

The V gene is TRBV3-1 (or the pseudogene TRBV3-2), the J gene TRBJ2-2; D might be TRBD2 (7 bases). The CDR3 runs to 16 residues. The germline V and J ends were trimmed by 7 bases and 0 bases, with 15 bases remaining between them. Germline CDR1 and CDR2: LGHDT and YNNKEL (reference sequence). DNA for the CDR3: TGTGCCAGCACCAGGGGAGGGACACCGAACACCGGGGAGCTGTTTTTT. Translating gives CASTRGGTPNTGELFF.

V and J are TRBV28 and TRBJ1-5; a weak D match, TRBD1 (5 bases). The CDR3 runs to 16 residues. Looked up from germline, CDR1 is MDHEN and CDR2 is SYDVKM. V was trimmed by 2 bases and J by 4 bases, leaving 15 bases between them. This CDR3 reads CASSLVARGGNQPQHF. The CDR3 DNA reads as TGTGCCAGCAGTTTAGTCGCTAGGGGAGGTAATCAGCCCCAGCATTTT.